These T cell receptor beta chains were read from a single sample in a study of blood T cell repertoires in COVID-19. Produced via immunoSEQ multiplex PCR; TCRdb's table is partial and in-frame only. The table lists about 380,000 clones, less than 90% of them singletons, with 2.5% to 3.5% in the top ten. Sequenced sample: PBMCs or T cells enriched from blood (not recorded which). The source is a young woman who had recovered from COVID-19. Each CDR3 is given with its conserved first and last residue. A D gene is named only where the DNA matches it firmly. Clone size is not always given. Where it is, it says once, few, many or a class for expanded clones.

>TRBV28|TRBD2|once|TRBJ2-5
TGTGCCAGCAGTTTCCTGCGGGAGAGAGGAGAGACCCAGTACTTC
CASSFLRERGETQYF
>TRBV5-1|TRBD2|NA|TRBJ2-5
TGCGCCAGCAGCTTGGTTGCGGGAGAGGGTGAGACCCAGTACTTC
CASSLVAGEGETQYF
>TRBV11-3|NA|NA|TRBJ2-7
TGTGCCAGCCTGACCGGGGGCTACGAGCAGTACTTC
CASLTGGYEQYF
>TRBV13|NA|few|TRBJ2-7
TGTGCCAGCAGCACCCAGGCCTCGTGGGCCTACGAGCAGTACTTC
CASSTQASWAYEQYF
>TRBV4-2|TRBD1|once|TRBJ2-3
TGTGCCAGCAGCCCAAGGACAGGAACTAGCACAGATACGCAGTATTTT
CASSPRTGTSTDTQYF
>TRBV15|NA|NA|TRBJ2-1
TGTGCCACCAGCAGAGATAGGACAGTCAATGAGCAGTTCTTC
CATSRDRTVNEQFF
>TRBV21-1|NA|NA|TRBJ2-5
TGTGCCAGCAGCAAAGTCCTAGCGGGGGGCTCCCAAGAGACCCAGTACTTC
CASSKVLAGGSQETQYF
>TRBV29-1|TRBD2|once|TRBJ2-3
TGCAGCCTCCGCGGGAGGGCCACAGATACGCAGTATTTT
CSLRGRATDTQYF
>TRBV28|TRBD1|NA|TRBJ1-2
TGTGCCAGCAGTTTCTTGGGACAGGGGTTTCCTAACTATGGCTACACCTTC
CASSFLGQGFPNYGYTF
>TRBV9|NA|NA|TRBJ1-5
TGTGCCAGCAGCGGGGGGGTAAGTCAGCCCCAGCATTTT
CASSGGVSQPQHF
>TRBV5-4|TRBD1|NA|TRBJ1-1
TGTGCCAGCAGCACCGGCGGGCAGGGGGTGCCTGAAGCTTTCTTT
CASSTGGQGVPEAFF
>TRBV10-3|NA|NA|TRBJ1-1
TGTGCCATCAGTGAGTCCTACAACACTGAAGCTTTCTTT
CAISESYNTEAFF
>TRBV29-1|TRBD1|once|TRBJ1-2
TGCAGCGTGGCACAGGGGGCGCTGGGGGGCTACACCTTC
CSVAQGALGGYTF
>TRBV5-1|TRBD2|NA|TRBJ2-3
TGCGCCAGCAGCCCGATCCCTAGCGGGAGACCGTCAGATACGCAGTATTTT
CASSPIPSGRPSDTQYF
>TRBV5-1|TRBD2|NA|TRBJ2-1
TGCGCCAGCAGCTGGGTGACTAGCGGGAGGGTAAATGAGCAGTTCTTC
CASSWVTSGRVNEQFF
>TRBV27|TRBD2|NA|TRBJ2-3
TGTGCCAGCAGCTTACTAGCGGGAGCAGATACGCAGTATTTT
CASSLLAGADTQYF
>TRBV2|TRBD1|NA|TRBJ1-1
TGTGCCAGCAGTCGCGGGACAGGGGTCTTAACTGAAGCTTTCTTT
CASSRGTGVLTEAFF
>TRBV5-1|TRBD2|NA|TRBJ2-1
TGCGCCAGCAGCTTGATTCCTAGCGGGAACCTTAATGTCCATGAGCAGTTCTTC
CASSLIPSGNLNVHEQFF
>TRBV28|NA|NA|TRBJ1-5
TGTGCCAGCAGTTTGATATCAGGGGTCAATCAGCCCCAGCATTTT
CASSLISGVNQPQHF
>TRBV13|NA|NA|TRBJ2-3
TGTGCCAGCAGCTTAGGCATAGGCACAGATACGCAGTATTTT
CASSLGIGTDTQYF
>TRBV5-1|TRBD2|NA|TRBJ2-7
TGCGCCAGCAGCCAAACTAGCGGGGGGGCCTACGAGCAGTACTTC
CASSQTSGGAYEQYF
>TRBV9|NA|NA|TRBJ1-1
TGTGCCAGCAGCGTAGTATTACAACCCCGGGGCACTGAAGCTTTCTTT
CASSVVLQPRGTEAFF